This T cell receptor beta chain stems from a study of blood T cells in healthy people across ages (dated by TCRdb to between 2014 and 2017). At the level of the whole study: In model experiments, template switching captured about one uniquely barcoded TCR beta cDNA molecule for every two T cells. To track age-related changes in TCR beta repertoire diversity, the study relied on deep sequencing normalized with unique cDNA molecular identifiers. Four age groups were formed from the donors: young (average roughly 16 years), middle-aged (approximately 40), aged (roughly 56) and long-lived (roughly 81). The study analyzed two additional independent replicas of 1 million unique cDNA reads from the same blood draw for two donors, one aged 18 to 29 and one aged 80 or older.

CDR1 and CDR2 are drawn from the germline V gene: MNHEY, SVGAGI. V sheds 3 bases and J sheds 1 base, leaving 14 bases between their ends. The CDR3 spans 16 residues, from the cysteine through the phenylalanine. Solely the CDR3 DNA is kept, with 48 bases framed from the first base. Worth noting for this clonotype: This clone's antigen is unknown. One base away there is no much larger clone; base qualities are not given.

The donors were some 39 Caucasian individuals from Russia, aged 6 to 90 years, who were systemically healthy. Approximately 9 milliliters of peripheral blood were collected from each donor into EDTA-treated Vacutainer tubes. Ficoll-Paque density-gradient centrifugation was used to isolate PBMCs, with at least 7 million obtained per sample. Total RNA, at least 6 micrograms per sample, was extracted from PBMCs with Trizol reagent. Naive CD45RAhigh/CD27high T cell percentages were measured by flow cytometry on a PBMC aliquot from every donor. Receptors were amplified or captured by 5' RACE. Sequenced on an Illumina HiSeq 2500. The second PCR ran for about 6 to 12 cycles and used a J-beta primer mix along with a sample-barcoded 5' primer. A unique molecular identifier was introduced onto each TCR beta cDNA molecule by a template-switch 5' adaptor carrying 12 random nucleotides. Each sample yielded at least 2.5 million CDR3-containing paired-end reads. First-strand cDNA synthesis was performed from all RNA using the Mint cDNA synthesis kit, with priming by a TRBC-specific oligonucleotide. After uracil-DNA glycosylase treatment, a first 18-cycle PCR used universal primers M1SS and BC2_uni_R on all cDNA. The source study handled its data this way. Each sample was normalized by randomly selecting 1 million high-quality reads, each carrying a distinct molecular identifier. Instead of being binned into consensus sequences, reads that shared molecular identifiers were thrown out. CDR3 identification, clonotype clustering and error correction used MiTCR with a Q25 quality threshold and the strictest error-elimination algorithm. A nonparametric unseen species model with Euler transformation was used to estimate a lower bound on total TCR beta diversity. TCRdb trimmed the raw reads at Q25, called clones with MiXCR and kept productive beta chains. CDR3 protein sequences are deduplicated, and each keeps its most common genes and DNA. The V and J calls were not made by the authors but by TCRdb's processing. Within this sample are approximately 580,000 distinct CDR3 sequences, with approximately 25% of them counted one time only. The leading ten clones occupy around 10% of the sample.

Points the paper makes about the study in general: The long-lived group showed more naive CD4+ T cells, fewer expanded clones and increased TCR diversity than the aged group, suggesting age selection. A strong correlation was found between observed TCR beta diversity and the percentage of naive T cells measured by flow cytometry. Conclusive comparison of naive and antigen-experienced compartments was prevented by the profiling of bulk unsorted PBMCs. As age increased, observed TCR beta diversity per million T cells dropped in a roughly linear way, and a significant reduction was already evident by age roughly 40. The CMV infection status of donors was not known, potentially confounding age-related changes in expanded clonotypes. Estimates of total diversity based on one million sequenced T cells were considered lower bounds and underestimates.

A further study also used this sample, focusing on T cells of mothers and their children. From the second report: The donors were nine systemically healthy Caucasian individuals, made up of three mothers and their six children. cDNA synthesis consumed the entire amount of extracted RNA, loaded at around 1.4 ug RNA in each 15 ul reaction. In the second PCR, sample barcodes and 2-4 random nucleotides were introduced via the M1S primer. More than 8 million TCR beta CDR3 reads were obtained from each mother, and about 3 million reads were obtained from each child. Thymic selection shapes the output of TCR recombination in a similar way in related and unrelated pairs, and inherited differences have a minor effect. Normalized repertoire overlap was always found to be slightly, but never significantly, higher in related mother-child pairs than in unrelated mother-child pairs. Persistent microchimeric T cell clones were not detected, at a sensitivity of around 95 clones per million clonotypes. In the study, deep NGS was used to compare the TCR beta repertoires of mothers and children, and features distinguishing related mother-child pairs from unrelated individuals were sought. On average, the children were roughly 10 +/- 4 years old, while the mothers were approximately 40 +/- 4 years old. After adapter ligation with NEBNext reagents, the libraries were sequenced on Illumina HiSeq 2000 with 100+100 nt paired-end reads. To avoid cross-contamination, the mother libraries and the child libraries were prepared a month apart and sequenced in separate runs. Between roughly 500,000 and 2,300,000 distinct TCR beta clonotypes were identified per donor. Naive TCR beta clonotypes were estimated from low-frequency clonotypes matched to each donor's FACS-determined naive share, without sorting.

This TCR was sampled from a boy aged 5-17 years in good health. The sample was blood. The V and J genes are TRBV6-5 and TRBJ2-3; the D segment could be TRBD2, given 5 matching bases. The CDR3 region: CASSYFTSGGTDTQYF. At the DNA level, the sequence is TGTGCCAGCAGTTATTTTACTAGTGGGGGCACAGATACGCAGTATTTT.